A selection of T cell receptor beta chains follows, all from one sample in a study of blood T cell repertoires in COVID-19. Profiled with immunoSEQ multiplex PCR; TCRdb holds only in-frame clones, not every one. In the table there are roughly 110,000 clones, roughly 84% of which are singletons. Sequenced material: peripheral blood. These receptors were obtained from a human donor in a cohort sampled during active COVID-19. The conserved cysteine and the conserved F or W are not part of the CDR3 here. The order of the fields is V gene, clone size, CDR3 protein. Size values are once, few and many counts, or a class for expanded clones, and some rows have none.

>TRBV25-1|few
ASSVMVDYEQF
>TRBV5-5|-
ASSLVWGRVYEQY
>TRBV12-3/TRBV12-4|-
ASTRTDNEQF
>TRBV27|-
ASSNPGAGGSNSPLH
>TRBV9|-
ASSVEAGLATDTQY
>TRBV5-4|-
ASSRAGGSNEKLF
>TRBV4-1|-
ASSQETGGPYNEQF
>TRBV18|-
ASSPGLADEQY
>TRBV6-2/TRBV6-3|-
ASSRPGTGGANTEAF
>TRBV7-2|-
ASSLVGGLGEKLF
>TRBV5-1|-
ASRLAGGAAYEQY
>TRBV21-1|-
ASSFQVAGGEHTQY
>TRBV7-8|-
ASSPGTVAKNIQY
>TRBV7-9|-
ASSLDWAANYGYT
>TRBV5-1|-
ASSPGQVRTDTQY
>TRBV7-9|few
ASSRSSGGTDTQY
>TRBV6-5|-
ASSSVGGYSNQPQH
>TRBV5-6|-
ASSLAPNSPLH
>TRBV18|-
ASSPNRDRSLGKLF
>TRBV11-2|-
ASSRTLAGVGNTIY
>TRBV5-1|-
ASSFAGEGYEQY
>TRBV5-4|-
ASSLGQGVYNEQF
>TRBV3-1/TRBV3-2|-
ASTRVGYTEAF
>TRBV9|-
ASSALAGGGGQF
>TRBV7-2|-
ASSLEGTRVANEQF
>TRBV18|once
ASRGQGVDEQF
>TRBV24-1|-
ATGGLAGRNTGELF
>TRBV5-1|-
ASSLPPTGANTGELF
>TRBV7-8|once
ASSVDSYYGYT
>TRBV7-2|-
ASSWTGTGNTIY
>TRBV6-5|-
ASSYSPEYQPQH
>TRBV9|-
ASSVVAGTTGELF
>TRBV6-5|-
ASSRSIQGWGYT
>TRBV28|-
ASSLKRGIYNEQF
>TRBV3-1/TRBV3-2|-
ASSQAQRQY
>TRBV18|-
ASSPGLGGRSTDTQY
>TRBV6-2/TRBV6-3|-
ASSYGGAGAF
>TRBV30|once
AWNSRSSYNEQF
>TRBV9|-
ASSVSGGSPLH
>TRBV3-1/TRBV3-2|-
ASSSSGASNQPQH
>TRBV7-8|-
ASSLVLTPGQAYYGYT
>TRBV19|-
AIGEVAGSGANVLT
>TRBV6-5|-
ASSPNFSGNTIY
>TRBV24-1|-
ATSEVAGGADTQY
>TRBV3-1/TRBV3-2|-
ASSQDPQNYGYT
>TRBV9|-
ASSEREGGSQH
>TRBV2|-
ASSSRVAKGEQF
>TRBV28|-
ASSLNGRGPNQPQH
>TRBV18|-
ASSPSAGRSEKLF
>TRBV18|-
ASSPPTGSTNTEAF
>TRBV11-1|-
ASSLVWDRVNNEQF
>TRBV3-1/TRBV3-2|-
ASSHQGTEAF
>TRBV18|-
ASSPAQGNTGELF
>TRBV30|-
AWSLGQLNTEAF
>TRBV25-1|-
ASGQGGETQY